Below are 25 T cell receptor beta chains sequenced from a single sample in a study of T cells in Graves' hyperthyroidism and ophthalmopathy. RNA transcripts were the template for amplifying TCR beta CDR3 regions. HTBI primers were used for first-round RT-PCR of the TCR CDR3. TCRdb itself ran the multiplex PCR reads through MiXCR, one entry per CDR3 protein. There are fewer than 300,000 distinct CDR3 sequences in the sample; around 25% occur only once, and 20% to 30% lies in the top ten. Source material: blood. The receptors shown here come from a man aged 40-55 years with Graves' hyperthyroidism that later progressed to Graves' ophthalmopathy.

This clonotype appeared many times. The J gene is TRBJ1-2, the V gene TRBV19; TRBD1 is a possible D gene (6 bases). The CDR3 covers 13 residues. The germline V gene encodes CDR1 LNHDA and CDR2 SQIVND (reference sequence). The germline V and J ends were trimmed by 3 bases and 7 bases, with 12 bases remaining between them. For the CDR3, the DNA is TGTGCCAGTAGTATTGAGGGGGGTGCTGGCTACACCTTC. Amino acid sequence: CASSIEGGAGYTF.

The chain recombines TRBV6-1 with TRBJ2-7, with 7 bases identical to TRBD1. The CDR3 spans 14 residues. CDR1 MNHNS and CDR2 SASEGT come from the germline V gene. J gave up 2 bases and V 5 bases, and 6 bases lay outside the gene matches. CDR3 residues: CASSPLGTAYEQYF. As DNA, the CDR3 is TGTGCCAGCAGTCCCCTAGGGACAGCCTACGAGCAGTACTTC.

This chain joins TRBV20-1 and TRBJ1-1, with TRBD1 matching 10 bases. This CDR3 has 13 residues. Germline CDR1 reads DFQATT; CDR2 reads SNEGSKA (reference sequence). V shed 7 bases, J shed 4 bases, and the junction held 6 bases outside the gene matches. The CDR3: CSGTTGGGTEAFF. In nucleotides, the CDR3 is TGCAGTGGTACGACAGGGGGCGGCACTGAAGCTTTCTTT.

Many counts were recorded for this clonotype. The chain recombines TRBV20-1 with TRBJ1-2; the D is unclear. The length of the CDR3 is 16 residues. With 3 bases removed from V and 8 bases from J, the gap between germline ends came to 25 bases. CDR1 and CDR2 (germline): DFQATT, SNEGSKA (reference sequence). CDR3 region: CSASVGPLGAYAGYTF. The CDR3 DNA reads TGCAGTGCTAGTGTAGGACCCCTCGGAGCCTACGCCGGCTACACCTTC.

The chain has TRBV6-1 and TRBJ2-5; TRBD2 agrees at 13 bases. With V trimmed by 5 bases and J by 1 base, 4 bases remained unmatched. The germline V gene encodes CDR1 MNHNS and CDR2 SASEGT. This CDR3 contains 16 residues. The CDR3 DNA follows: TGTGCCAGCAGTACGGGACTAGCGGGGACCCAAGAGACCCAGTACTTC. Its protein product is CASSTGLAGTQETQYF.

This clonotype was recorded many times. The chain has TRBV20-1 and TRBJ2-2; 8 bases are a match to TRBD1. The CDR3 sequence is 14 residues long. CDR1 and CDR2 (germline): DFQATT, SNEGSKA (reference sequence). Losses at the gene ends were 6 bases for V and 3 bases for J; bases not matched to a gene: 6. CDR3 amino acids: CSATDREDTGELFF. The DNA for the CDR3 is TGCAGTGCCACGGACAGGGAGGACACCGGGGAGCTGTTTTTT.

This chain links TRBV20-1 with TRBJ1-5, with D possibly being TRBD1 (5 bases). The CDR3 covers 16 residues. V lost 1 base, J lost 2 bases, and 15 bases lay in between. Germline V gives CDR1 DFQATT, CDR2 SNEGSKA (reference sequence). The CDR3 sequence is CSARAPRAGGNQPQHF. The CDR3 nucleotides are TGCAGTGCTAGAGCCCCCAGGGCGGGAGGCAATCAGCCCCAGCATTTT.

V gene TRBV27 combines with J gene TRBJ2-7; TRBD2 agrees at 8 bases. Germline assignment: CDR1 MNHEY and CDR2 SMNVEV (reference sequence). J was trimmed by 5 bases and V by 2 bases; bases with no gene match: 8. CDR3 length: 15 residues. The CDR3 is CASSLRVGRVHEQYF. CDR3 DNA: TGTGCCAGCAGTTTAAGGGTCGGGAGGGTCCACGAGCAGTACTTC.

This clonotype occurred many times. The rearrangement uses TRBV3-1 and TRBJ1-5; no clear D. V gave up 2 bases and J gave up 6 bases, with 8 bases separating them. Germline values: CDR1 LGHDT, CDR2 YNNKEL (reference sequence). The length of the CDR3 is 13 residues. The CDR3 region is CASSQQARQPQHF. The CDR3 nucleotides are TGTGCCAGCAGCCAACAGGCGCGTCAGCCCCAGCATTTT.

This clonotype was picked up many times. This rearrangement joins TRBV7-9 to TRBJ2-7; D may be TRBD1 (6 bases). Looked up from germline, CDR1 is SEHNR and CDR2 is FQNEAQ (reference sequence). CDR3 length: 13 amino acids. The V end was cut by 5 bases, the J end by 4 bases, with 12 bases between. The CDR3 region is CASSLDSLYEQYF. The CDR3 region has the DNA TGTGCCAGCAGCCTGGACAGCTTATACGAGCAGTACTTC.

This chain links TRBV7-8 with TRBJ2-7; D uncertain. Trimming took 1 base from V and 2 from J, leaving 9 bases between them. There are 14 residues in the CDR3. CDR1 is SGHVS, CDR2 FQNEAQ, per germline. CDR3 in amino acids: CASSLGNSAYEQYF. The CDR3 DNA sequence: TGTGCCAGCAGCTTAGGGAACTCAGCCTACGAGCAGTACTTC.

This clonotype was seen at least ten times. This sequence joins TRBV20-1 and TRBJ2-7; possible D gene TRBD2, 5 bases. The CDR3 loop spans 16 amino acids. Trimming pared 0 bases from V and 2 bases from J, leaving 17 bases between. From germline, CDR1 is DFQATT and CDR2 SNEGSKA (reference sequence). CDR3 sequence (DNA): TGCAGTGCTAGAGATCCGGACTTTCCTGCCGCCTACGAGCAGTACTTC. Translated: CSARDPDFPAAYEQYF.

This clonotype was detected many times. Since a much larger clone is just one base distant, this may be a read error. The rearrangement uses TRBV5-8 and TRBJ1-2, with a tentative D call TRBD1 (6 bases). The CDR3 contains 13 residues. The V and J ends lost 2 bases and 2 bases respectively, with 7 bases between them. Germline V gene sequence: CDR1 SGHTS, CDR2 YDEGEE. CDR3 in DNA: TGTGCCAGCAGCTTCGGACAGAACTATGGCTACACCTTC. It specifies CASSFGQNYGYTF.

This clonotype was seen at least ten times. This chain joins TRBV20-1 and TRBJ2-5; TRBD2 matches 11 bases. Trimming removed 2 bases from V and 3 bases from J; junction bases left unmatched: 5. The CDR3 totals 15 residues. The germline V gene has CDR1 DFQATT and CDR2 SNEGSKA (reference sequence). CDR3 region: CSARPPGLAEETQYF. As DNA, the CDR3 is TGCAGTGCTAGACCCCCGGGACTAGCGGAAGAGACCCAGTACTTC.

This clonotype has a count of ten or more. V gene TRBV20-1 combines with J gene TRBJ1-5, with D unresolved. This CDR3 has 14 amino acids. Germline V lookup: CDR1 DFQATT, CDR2 SNEGSKA (reference sequence). CDR3 sequence (DNA): TGCAAGGCCAAGGGTTGCCGAAACAATCAGCCCCAGCATTTT. It is translated as CKAKGCRNNQPQHF.

This clonotype occurred many times. The V gene is TRBV4-2, the J gene TRBJ2-7, with 8 bases fitting TRBD1. The V gene's germline CDR1 is LGHNA and CDR2 YNFKEQ. Trimming at V came to 2 bases and at J to 3 bases, leaving 6 bases not matched to a gene. This CDR3 comprises 15 residues. CDR3 sequence (DNA): TGTGCCAGCAGCCAACCCGGGACAGGTGTCTACGAGCAGTACTTC. Translation: CASSQPGTGVYEQYF.

The CDR3 is CASSLGSGAGYEQYF. CDR3 nucleotides: TGTGCCAGCAGCTTAGGGTCCGGGGCCGGCTACGAGCAGTACTTC. The gene calls are TRBV7-2 and TRBJ2-7; D possibly uses TRBD1 or TRBD2 (5 bases each). CDR1 is SGHTA and CDR2 is FQGNSA in the germline V gene. This CDR3 has 15 amino acids. Trimming removed 1 base from V and 3 bases from J, with 13 bases in between.

The V gene is TRBV20-1, the J gene TRBJ2-7; 12 positions match TRBD1. The V and J ends lost 4 bases and 3 bases, in that order; junction bases with no gene match: 4. CDR1 is DFQATT and CDR2 is SNEGSKA in the germline V gene (reference sequence). CDR3 size: 14 residues. The CDR3 loop is CSATGQGAGYEQYF. The CDR3 DNA sequence: TGCAGTGCTACGGGACAGGGGGCGGGCTACGAGCAGTACTTC.

The V gene is TRBV6-2 or TRBV6-3, the J gene TRBJ1-1; TRBD1 agrees at 7 bases. The V and J ends lost 6 bases and 9 bases, in that order; junction bases with no gene match: 13. This CDR3 has 14 residues. CDR1 and CDR2 from the germline V gene are MNHEY and SVGEGT. CDR3: CASSTLDAGQKAFF. CDR3 bases: TGTGCCAGCAGCACCCTAGACGCGGGACAGAAAGCTTTCTTT.

In its sample, this clonotype was seen many times. The V call is TRBV4-1, the J call TRBJ1-2; D not certain. This CDR3 region has 14 residues. V was cut by 3 bases and J by 8 bases, with 16 bases left in between. Germline assignment: CDR1 MGHRA and CDR2 YSYEKL. The DNA of the CDR3 is TGCGCCAGCAGCCAGGCCCTTGGGCGGCGGGGCTACACCTTC. Its protein product is CASSQALGRRGYTF.

This clonotype came up a few times. The V call is TRBV12-3 or TRBV12-4, the J call TRBJ1-5; weak D call: TRBD1 (5 bases). CDR3 size: 13 residues. V dropped 5 bases and J dropped 3 bases, with 8 bases sitting between them. CDR3: CASSGTYNQPQHF. The CDR3 DNA reads TGTGCCAGCAGTGGGACGTACAATCAGCCCCAGCATTTT.

This clonotype was observed many times. The chain carries TRBV20-1 and TRBJ2-7; TRBD1 might be the D (6 bases). Trimming stripped 2 bases from V and 11 bases from J, with 19 bases between. Germline V gene data show CDR1 as DFQATT and CDR2 as SNEGSKA (reference sequence). The CDR3 is 13 amino acids. Here the CDR3 reads CSARQGPPPAEYF. The DNA for the CDR3 is TGCAGTGCTAGACAGGGGCCGCCTCCGGCCGAGTACTTC.

This clonotype was seen only a few times. CDR3 region: CASSQAAGHTYEQYF. In DNA, the CDR3 is TGTGCCAGCAGCCAAGCAGCGGGACACACCTACGAGCAGTACTTC. The rearrangement links TRBV4-2 to TRBJ2-7; tentatively, D is TRBD2 (7 bases). The V gene lost 1 base and the J gene lost 2 bases, with 12 bases spanning the gap. CDR3 length: 15 residues. In germline, CDR1 is LGHNA, CDR2 YNFKEQ.

This clonotype occurred a few times. The chain carries TRBV5-5 and TRBJ1-5; tentatively, D is TRBD1 (5 bases). The CDR3 spans 15 residues. Trimming left V 0 bases short and J 5 bases short, with 12 bases between. The germline V gene encodes CDR1 SGHKS and CDR2 YYEKEE (reference sequence). This chain's CDR3 is CASSLVPRDDQPQHF. CDR3 coding DNA: TGTGCCAGCAGCTTGGTTCCCAGGGATGATCAGCCCCAGCATTTT.

The chain couples TRBV7-9 to TRBJ2-7, with 8 nucleotides matching TRBD1. This CDR3 region has 14 residues. J gave up 5 bases and V 4 bases, and 7 bases lay outside the gene matches. Per the germline V gene, CDR1 is SEHNR and CDR2 is FQNEAQ (reference sequence). The CDR3 region is CASSSDRVWDEQYF. The CDR3 region has the DNA TGTGCCAGCAGCTCGGACAGGGTATGGGACGAGCAGTACTTC.